One sample yielded the 3 T cell receptor beta chains listed below, sequenced in a study of OX40 agonist ivuxolimab in advanced cancers. Receptor libraries were prepared by the immunoSEQ multiplex PCR assay. TCRdb holds this immuneACCESS table with in-frame rearrangements only. Some clones are missing; in checked studies, unresolved V genes explain under half, and the rest has no known cause. This sample lists some 57,000 clones; roughly 80% were detected once. 3.9% of the sample rests with the top ten. Sample: CD4+ or CD8+ T cells sorted from blood, taken in a trial of the OX40 agonist ivuxolimab. These receptors all stem from an adult with an advanced solid tumor such as melanoma, head and neck, liver or kidney cancer.

Only a few counts were recorded for this clone. The chain uses TRBV5-1 and TRBJ1-6; 8 bases are a match to TRBD1. CDR1 and CDR2 from the germline V gene are SGHRS and YFSETQ. J was trimmed by 8 bases and V by 5 bases; bases with no gene match: 9. The CDR3 consists of 15 residues. DNA for the CDR3: TGCGCCAGCAGAAGCGGACAGGGCGAATATTCACCCCTCCACTTT. Its protein product is CASRSGQGEYSPLHF.

This chain joins TRBV11-3 and TRBJ1-4; 7 nucleotides agree with TRBD1. V lost 5 bases, J lost 2 bases, and 8 bases stayed unmatched. Per germline, CDR1 SGHNT and CDR2 YENEEA. This CDR3 has 16 amino acids. CDR3 coding DNA: TGTGCCAGCAGCCGGAACAGGGGAACTACTAATGAAAAACTGTTTTTT. It encodes CASSRNRGTTNEKLFF. Together with reference TRBV11-3 and TRBJ1-4, the CDR3 gives the full variable domain: EAGVVQSPRYKIIEKKQPVAFWCNPISGHNTLYWYLQNLGQGPELLIRYENEEAVDDSQLPKDRFSAERLKGVDSTLKIQPAELGDSAVYLCASSRNRGTTNEKLFFGSGTQLSVL.

The rearrangement joins TRBV7-9 to TRBJ2-7; D might be TRBD2 (6 bases). Per the germline V gene, CDR1 is SEHNR and CDR2 is FQNEAQ (reference sequence). V was pared by 5 bases and J by 4 bases, with 18 bases between. This CDR3 region has 15 residues. The CDR3 coding sequence is TGTGCCAGCAGCGTCCAGCCCATGAGCGGGTACGAGCAGTACTTC. Protein: CASSVQPMSGYEQYF.